These T cell receptor beta chains were read from a single sample in a study of T cell responses to AZD1222 COVID-19 vaccine. Using immunoSEQ multiplex PCR, the repertoire was profiled, and TCRdb retains in-frame clones only, with some absent. The profile covers roughly 93,000 clones, with about 89% appearing a single time and approximately 1.5% taken by the ten largest. The sample consisted of peripheral blood, taken on day 0 of AZD1222 vaccination. These receptors originate from an adult in good health. CDR3s leave out the opening cysteine and the closing phenylalanine or tryptophan.

TRBJ1-1 | TRBV5-1 | ASSLSQGAGTEAF
TRBJ2-1 | TRBV9 | ASRGSSYNEQF
TRBJ2-4 | TRBV28 | ASSSDRENIQY
TRBJ1-3 | TRBV5-1 | ASRLTAYSGNTIY
TRBJ2-5 | TRBV10-3 | AISAQGQGIGTQY
TRBJ1-1 | TRBV7-2 | ASSLQGALTTEAF
TRBJ2-3 | TRBV5-1 | ASSATGTGTDTQY
TRBJ2-7 | TRBV6-5 | ASSPPSGGAYEQY
TRBJ2-5 | TRBV5-1 | ASSLLAGTQY
TRBJ2-6 | TRBV6-6 | ASSWAGTGANVLT
TRBJ1-6 | TRBV5-8 | ASSLRDNSPLH
TRBJ2-7 | TRBV3-1/TRBV3-2 | ASSQGRGIPYEQY
TRBJ1-3 | TRBV19 | ASSTTGWPGNTIY
TRBJ1-4 | TRBV5-5 | ASTSGMTGYEKLF
TRBJ1-2 | TRBV18 | ASSSDVNYGYT
TRBJ1-4 | TRBV9 | ASSVAGTGGEKLF
TRBJ1-4 | TRBV6-5 | ATLRQSYNEKLF
TRBJ1-5 | TRBV3-1/TRBV3-2 | ASSQDWGADQPQH
TRBJ2-1 | TRBV2 | ASSADRDYNEQF
TRBJ1-3 | TRBV10-3 | AISVPSTGGIGGNTIY
TRBJ2-4 | TRBV29-1 | SVEDRWEGAKNIQY
TRBJ1-6 | TRBV5-4 | ASSLDSSYNSPLH
TRBJ2-7 | TRBV5-8 | ASSFGTYEQY
TRBJ2-5 | TRBV5-1 | ASSWTGSQETQY
TRBJ2-7 | TRBV7-2 | ASSLSGGYEQY
TRBJ2-1 | TRBV28 | ASSPPRLAGDRYNEQF
TRBJ1-2 | TRBV5-1 | ASSFESDNYGYT
TRBJ1-3 | TRBV30 | AWSVSGGGNTIY
TRBJ1-3 | TRBV9 | ASSVGYRSGNTIY
TRBJ2-3 | TRBV6-5 | ASSYSSGGSTDTQY
TRBJ2-5 | TRBV11-2 | ASSPHWAETQY
TRBJ2-5 | TRBV7-6 | ASSFGPQETQY
TRBJ2-7 | TRBV28 | ASSRDLLRVD
TRBJ2-7 | TRBV20-1 | SASWVSYEQY
TRBJ1-1 | TRBV19 | ASSMREINTEAF
TRBJ1-1 | TRBV15 | ATSKDGRGDTEAF
TRBJ2-3 | TRBV7-9 | ASTLRGAGTDTQY
TRBJ1-1 | TRBV9 | ASSARTGLNTEAF
TRBJ1-5 | TRBV6-5 | ASNWWDRGPQPQH
TRBJ1-1 | TRBV2 | ASSESVTPRRGTEAF
TRBJ2-1 | TRBV7-2 | ASSGLGGSYNEQF
TRBJ2-3 | TRBV7-8 | ASSLALRGTSITDTQY
TRBJ2-3 | TRBV7-9 | ASSFRDFDTQY
TRBJ1-2 | TRBV5-1 | ASSYPSGTGGYT
TRBJ1-5 | TRBV5-8 | ASSLWDWTDRAYQPQH
TRBJ1-2 | TRBV5-6 | ASSPTPGQGHGYT
TRBJ2-3 | TRBV5-1 | ASSTLAGGSTDTQY
TRBJ1-6 | TRBV9 | ASSASGTGSPLH
TRBJ2-2 | TRBV3-1/TRBV3-2 | ASSQGLAGGPYTGELF
TRBJ1-2 | TRBV11-2 | ASSLGGRGVWGYT
TRBJ1-2 | TRBV16 | ASSQSNVGGYT
TRBJ1-1 | TRBV7-9 | ASSLLTNTEAF
TRBJ1-5 | TRBV18 | ASSPGTAGQPQH
TRBJ2-1 | TRBV4-2 | ASSQDRQGVQF
TRBJ1-6 | TRBV27 | ASSLQGVESPLH